What follows is one T cell receptor (beta chain) and its context. The antigen is unknown. The source of the sample is a study of response to subunit inactivated influenza vaccine. From the RT-PCR reads, TCRdb called clonotypes with MiXCR, one entry per CDR3 protein. In the table there are under 550,000 distinct CDR3 sequences, less than 7.5% of which are singletons. Study-wide findings and caveats: The study's authors posited that every seasonal influenza vaccination enlists few new T cells.

The CDR3 is 13 residues long. V shed 7 bases and J shed 0 bases, with 7 bases lying between them. The germline CDR1 and CDR2 sequences are SNHLY and FYNNEI. This receptor was taken from a man aged 45 to 70 who received an inactivated influenza vaccine. The input for sequencing was PBMCs from blood, taken less than 30 months after vaccination. The chain employs TRBV2 and TRBJ1-5; D remains ambiguous. The CDR3 sequence is CASKRISNQPQHF. CDR3 nucleotides: TGTGCCAGCAAACGGATTAGCAATCAGCCCCAGCATTTT. Full variable domain (remainder filled in from reference TRBV2 and TRBJ1-5): EPEVTQTPSHQVTQMGQEVILRCVPISNHLYFYWYRQILGQKVEFLVSFYNNEISEKSEIFDDQFSVERPDGSNFTLKIRSTKLEDSAMYFCASKRISNQPQHFGDGTRLSIL.